Listed here is a single T cell receptor (beta chain). This record comes from a study of shared clonotypes between healthy human individuals. V lost 4 bases to trimming and J lost 4 bases; unmatched junction nucleotides: 3. The length of the CDR3 is 14 residues. The germline V gene encodes CDR1 SQVTM and CDR2 ANQGSEA. Those who donated, Caucasian adults without exception, all lived in Nashville, Tennessee. Profiled with immunoSEQ multiplex PCR; TCRdb holds only in-frame clones, not every one. Seen here are some 510,000 clones, 79% observed once, and the top ten hold around 13%. The TCR comes from a woman in her thirties or forties in good health. Some clones in this sample may be carry-over from other donors' samples. Sequencing used PBMCs. The chain combines TRBV29-1 with TRBJ2-3, with 12 bases that match TRBD2. CDR3 DNA sequence: TGCAGCGTTGTGGCTAGCGGGAGGGCAGATACGCAGTATTTT. Translated, it gives CSVVASGRADTQYF.